This TCR beta chain was retrieved from a study of T-cell memory formation after mild COVID-19. The CDR3 runs to 14 residues. V lost 1 base to trimming and J lost 7 bases, with 11 bases between them. Per the germline V gene, CDR1 is LGHDT and CDR2 is YNNKEL (reference sequence). From the 5' RACE reads, TCRdb called clonotypes with MiXCR, one entry per CDR3 protein. There are under 300,000 distinct CDR3 sequences in the sample; 16% occur only once, and around 3.4% lies in the top ten. The chain links TRBV3-1 to TRBJ2-1, with D unresolved. Sequenced: PBMCs or a T cell subset sorted from them (not recorded which). The source is a man younger than 35 who had mild COVID-19 (a few samples of this study predate the infection). Cell type and time point are not known. The CDR3 spells CASSQGIGMNEQFF. The CDR3, as DNA: TGTGCCAGCAGCCAAGGCATAGGGATGAATGAGCAGTTCTTC.